This T cell receptor (beta chain) was captured in a study of blood T cell repertoires in COVID-19. Study in general: Spain, Italy and the United States supplied samples that represented acute and convalescent COVID-19. Sources were T cells, B-cell-depleted T cells, or PBMCs; the material itself was cDNA or gDNA.

In the original workflow: By means of reference gene primer amplification, nucleated cell counts were estimated. Clones were sequenced by immunoSEQ multiplex PCR, and TCRdb holds only the in-frame ones, with some missing. The V and J calls and the clone size are those of that table, but D and trimming were determined from the DNA. Among about 110,000 clones listed, about four fifths were seen once. The TCR originated in a woman in her seventies with acute or convalescent COVID-19. Sequenced: peripheral blood.

The CDR3 here is CASSLYKRGLADTQYF. As DNA, the CDR3 is TGTGCCAGCAGCTTATACAAAAGGGGGCTCGCAGATACGCAGTATTTT. J is TRBJ2-3 and V is TRBV7-3; 7 bases match TRBD1. Germline V gene lookup returns CDR1 SGHTA and CDR2 FQGTGA. The V and J ends lost 2 bases and 4 bases, in that order; junction bases with no gene match: 9. This CDR3 comprises 16 residues.